The clone carrying this T cell receptor beta chain was recorded only once. This probably arose from a read error, given a far larger clone one base away. In building TCR beta libraries, iRepertoire HTBI primers were used together with Arm-PCR of CDR3 regions. MiXCR, applied by TCRdb to the multiplex PCR reads, yields one record per CDR3 protein. Found here are around 250,000 distinct CDR3 sequences, approximately 18% of them singletons; the top ten hold approximately 14%. The entry originates in a study of regulatory T cells in long-lasting Graves disease. Study details: Antithyroid drug use was under 3 months in newly diagnosed Graves' patients.

Time point reported: newly diagnosed GD, antithyroid drugs for less than 3 months. Extracted RNA from PBMCs served as the source of the TCR library. The sample was also linked to a second study, of T cells in Graves' hyperthyroidism and ophthalmopathy.

Sequenced material: peripheral blood mononuclear cells (PBMCs), taken at new diagnosis, from a patient treated with antithyroid drugs. This clonotype was sampled from a woman aged 25 to 39 with Graves disease.

CDR3 region: CASSSTRDRGEQYF. CDR3 DNA sequence: TGTGCCAGCAGCTCCACGCGGGACAGGGGTGAGCAGTACTTC. This rearrangement joins TRBV7-2 to TRBJ2-7; 10 bases map to TRBD1. With 4 bases clipped from V and 7 bases from J, the junction kept 7 bases outside the gene matches. The CDR3 runs to 14 residues. In germline, CDR1 is SGHTA, CDR2 FQGNSA.